This T cell receptor (beta chain) was observed in a study of blood T cell repertoires in COVID-19. Study in general: Samples representing acute and convalescent COVID-19 were sourced from the United States, Italy and Spain. The cDNA or gDNA used as material had been derived from T cells, B-cell-depleted T cells, or PBMCs.

In the original processing: Reference gene primers were amplified, and this amplification served to estimate nucleated cell counts. Sequencing was performed with immunoSEQ multiplex PCR; in TCRdb, only in-frame clones are kept and a portion is missing. The D gene and trimming were derived from the DNA, and the V and J assignments and clone size from that table. The sample consists of 15,000 to 20,000 clones, 85% to 95% of them appearing once. CDR1 and CDR2 from the germline V gene are SGDLS and YYNGEE. This CDR3 has 15 residues. V lost 0 bases to trimming and J lost 10 bases, with 17 bases between them.

This clonotype was obtained from a human donor in a cohort sampled during active COVID-19. The chain joins TRBV9 to TRBJ2-1; D may be TRBD2 (6 bases). Sequencing was performed on peripheral blood. CDR3 sequence reads: CASSVEGTAREEQFF. CDR3 DNA: TGTGCCAGCAGCGTAGAAGGGACTGCCCGGGAGGAGCAGTTCTTC.